A single sample gave rise to the 32 T cell receptor beta chains below, sequenced in a study of tumor-infiltrating lymphocytes in primary liver carcinoma. Joint extraction of RNA and DNA used roughly 19-33 mg of bulk tissue that was unsorted. TCR beta cDNA came from approximately 540 ng total RNA, primed with a constant-region primer. Three rounds of nested multiplex PCR with slightly modified ARM-PCR produced TCR beta libraries. It was with TRBV1-TRBV30 forward primers and a C-beta reverse primer that the first two PCR rounds were run, at around 10 cycles each. MiXCR, run by TCRdb on the multiplex PCR reads, gives a single entry per CDR3 protein. The sample has tens of thousands of distinct CDR3 sequences; approximately 71% are singletons. The sequencing sample was made of liver tumor tissue from sampling region 3. As to subset: tumor region T3, left-lateral pole. These receptors all stem from a woman in her 30s with primary liver carcinoma and hepatitis B virus infection.

Regarding this clonotype: Possible read error: a much larger clone is one base away. The V and J genes are TRBV2 and TRBJ1-1; D remains unclear. Germline loops: CDR1 SNHLY, CDR2 FYNNEI. The CDR3 is 13 amino acids. CDR3 amino acids: CASRTDSNAEAIF. The CDR3 DNA is TGTGCCAGCAGGACGGATTCGAACGCTGAAGCTATCTTT.

The V call is TRBV11-2, the J call TRBJ2-1; TRBD1 or TRBD2 may be the D gene (6 bases each). Between the trimmed V and J ends, which lost 9 bases and 6 bases, there was a span of 24 bases. Germline lookup yields CDR1 SGHAT and CDR2 FQNNGV. The CDR3 spans 16 residues. CDR3 amino acids: CASILVGGTPVNEQFF. The CDR3 DNA follows: TGTGCCAGTATCTTAGTTGGCGGGACACCAGTCAATGAGCAGTTCTTC.

This clonotype came up a few times. One end of the junction is discordant with germline, which a read error may explain. The chain couples TRBV5-6 to TRBJ2-2; D might be TRBD2 (7 bases). There are 15 residues in the CDR3. The germline V gene has CDR1 SGHDT and CDR2 YYEEEE. The CDR3 bases are TGCGCCAGCAGCTTGGCACCCAGAGTCACCGGGGGGCTTTTTTTT. This sequence encodes CASSLAPRVTGGLFF.

The sample holds one count of this clonotype. Germline and junction disagree at one end, which may indicate a read error. The chain carries TRBV28 and TRBJ2-3, with TRBD1 as a possible D gene (5 bases). The DNA end is more similar to TRBJ1-5, so the J call may be wrong. CDR1 and CDR2 (germline): MDHEN, SYDVKM. This CDR3 comprises 15 residues. The CDR3, as DNA: TGTGCTAGCAGTCACCCCTCGGGACGGCAAGATACGCAGCATTTT. Translating it yields CASSHPSGRQDTQHF.

With respect to this clonotype: It is likely a read error, because the conserved phenylalanine at the end of the CDR3 is missing. The gene calls are TRBV29-1 and TRBJ1-2; 7 bases align to TRBD1. V lost 7 bases to trimming and J lost 2 bases; unmatched junction nucleotides: 4. CDR1 and CDR2 from the germline V gene are SQVTM and ANQGSEA. CDR3 size: 12 residues. Here the CDR3 reads CSARGVNYGYTI. DNA of the CDR3: TGCAGCGCCAGGGGGGTAAACTATGGCTACACCATC.

For this clonotype: A much larger clone differs by one base, so this may be a read error. The chain has TRBV9 and TRBJ2-1; 10 bases line up with TRBD2. CDR3 length: 18 residues. Germline values: CDR1 SGDLS, CDR2 YYNGEE. V lost 5 bases and J lost 6; bases outside the gene matches: 17. This CDR3 is CASSRDSASGSVGNEQFF. The DNA for the CDR3 is TGTGCCAGCAGTCGCGACTCGGCTAGCGGGAGTGTCGGCAATGAGCAGTTCTTC.

V gene TRBV24-1 combines with J gene TRBJ2-3; D remains ambiguous. The CDR3 is made up of 17 amino acids. V lost 5 bases and J lost 5, with 22 bases in between. Germline CDR1 and CDR2: KGHDR and SFDVKD. The CDR3 DNA follows: TGTGCCACCAGTGCTGGTATAGGTACAACCCCCGGAGATACGCAGTATTTT. Translating gives CATSAGIGTTPGDTQYF.

This clonotype occurred many times. The CDR3 DNA is TGTGCCAGCAGCTTAGTAGCTAGCGTCTACACCGGGGAGCTGTTTTTT. Translating it yields CASSLVASVYTGELFF. V gene TRBV7-9 combines with J gene TRBJ2-2, with D possibly TRBD2 on 6 matching bases. Germline V CDR1 and CDR2: SEHNR, FQNEAQ (reference sequence). Deletions cut 1 base from V and 3 bases from J, with 12 bases between. CDR3 size: 16 residues. Based on the CDR3 plus reference TRBV7-9 and TRBJ2-2, the full variable domain is DTGVSQNPRHKITKRGQNVTFRCDPISEHNRLYWYRQTLGQGPEFLTYFQNEAQLEKSRLLSDRFSAERPKGSFSTLEIQRTEQGDSAMYLCASSLVASVYTGELFFGEGSRLTVL.

Concerning this clonotype itself: Without the conserved terminal phenylalanine or tryptophan, this CDR3 likely stems from a read error. The DNA is omitted, as the CDR3 cannot be located on it reliably, and the CDR3 follows TCRdb's listing. The chain has TRBV6-6 and TRBJ2-1; TRBD2, as called in the table, went unchecked against the DNA. Counting both end residues, the CDR3 totals 18 amino acids. From germline, CDR1 is MNHNY and CDR2 SVGAGI (reference sequence). This chain's CDR3 is CASTSPRSWTSRDNKQLL.

This clonotype was seen once. The germline gene is not matched at one end of the junction; a read error may be the cause. The chain has TRBV11-2 and TRBJ2-1; D may be TRBD1 or TRBD2 (6 bases each). The germline gives CDR1 SGHAT, CDR2 FQNNGV. CDR3 size: 16 residues. CDR3 in DNA: TGTGCCAGCAGTCCCATTAGGGGGGATCGGGGGAATGAACAGTTCTTC. The encoded protein is CASSPIRGDRGNEQFF.

With respect to this clonotype: Compared with germline, one end of the junction differs, possibly owing to a read error. V usage is TRBV11-1 and J usage is TRBJ2-7; no clear D. Germline assignment: CDR1 SGHAT and CDR2 FQDESV (reference sequence). CDR3 length equals 12 residues. The CDR3 is CSSSSDSYEQYF. CDR3 nucleotide sequence: TGTTCCAGCAGCTCCGATAGCTACGAGCAGTACTTC.

The chain is built from TRBV12-3 or TRBV12-4 and TRBJ1-2; D gene uncertain. Trimming removed 4 bases at V and 3 bases at J, with 15 bases between. The CDR3 has 15 residues. The CDR3 loop reads CASSSGLSPDYGYTF. CDR3 in DNA: TGTGCCAGCAGTTCAGGTCTCTCCCCTGACTATGGCTACACCTTC.

The rearrangement uses TRBV10-3 and TRBJ2-1; 8 nucleotides line up with TRBD2. The CDR3 spans 16 residues. Germline CDR1 is ENHRY and CDR2 is SYGVKD. The CDR3 DNA follows: TGTCTCATCAGTGGGTCGGCAGCGGGAGCCTACAATGAGCAGTTCTTC. Its translation: CLISGSAAGAYNEQFF.

DNA of the CDR3: TGTGCCAGCAGCCCAATGGCGGGGGATAATCCATCCCTCCACTTT. Translating gives CASSPMAGDNPSLHF. J is TRBJ1-6 and V is TRBV5-4; D is possibly TRBD1 (5 bases). This CDR3 contains 15 residues. Trimming pared 4 bases from V and 14 bases from J, leaving 22 bases between. The germline V gene encodes CDR1 SGHNT and CDR2 YYREEE (reference sequence).

The V gene is TRBV12-3 or TRBV12-4, the J gene TRBJ2-1; tentative D call: TRBD2 (6 bases). The J call may be incorrect, as the DNA end agrees better with TRBJ2-7. The CDR3 sequence is 15 residues long. CDR3 coding DNA: TGTGCCAGCAGTTTTCGTAGCGGTAACTACAATGAGCAGTACTTC. This encodes CASSFRSGNYNEQYF.

In this sample, this clonotype turned up many times. An end of the junction does not agree with germline; a read error may underlie this. The V gene is TRBV5-4, the J gene TRBJ2-1, with 10 bases lining up with TRBD2. The CDR3 length is 15 residues. Germline V gene lookup returns CDR1 SGHNT and CDR2 YYREEE (reference sequence). The CDR3 protein is CAGSPQAGGIDEQFF. The CDR3 DNA reads as TGTGCCGGCAGCCCGCAAGCGGGAGGGATCGATGAGCAGTTCTTC.

Comment on this clonotype: This is likely a read error, given that the CDR3 carries no conserved phenylalanine or tryptophan at its end. The J gene is TRBJ1-2, the V gene TRBV11-2; D perhaps matches TRBD1 (5 bases). The CDR3 runs 13 residues. V gave up 4 bases and J gave up 5 bases, with 11 bases separating them. In germline, CDR1 is SGHAT, CDR2 FQNNGV. CDR3 protein: CASSSGTEYGYTS. In DNA, the CDR3 is TGTGCCAGCAGCTCCGGGACGGAATATGGCTACACCTCC.

In the case of this clonotype: A junction end diverges from the germline sequence, so it may reflect a read error. V is TRBV29-1 and J is TRBJ2-1; D not certain. The CDR3 consists of 15 residues. Germline V gene lookup returns CDR1 SQVTM and CDR2 ANQGSEA. The CDR3 region is CSLLSSRLKYNGQFF. In DNA, the CDR3 is TGCAGCCTTCTCTCCTCTCGGCTGAAATACAATGGGCAGTTCTTC.

This clonotype was observed a single time. An end of the junction differs from the germline gene, which may be a read error. The chain is built from TRBV4-2 and TRBJ1-6; D gene uncertain. The CDR3 contains 15 residues. Germline values: CDR1 LGHNA, CDR2 YNFKEQ. The CDR3 is CANSQDITAVQPIHF. CDR3 nucleotide sequence: TGTGCCAACAGCCAAGATATCACCGCCGTCCAGCCCATCCACTTT.

Details on this clonotype: The CDR3 end shows no conserved phenylalanine or tryptophan, and so a read error is likely. The chain joins TRBV7-9 to TRBJ2-2; 11 bases agree with TRBD2. Per the germline V gene, CDR1 is SEHNR and CDR2 is FQNEAQ (reference sequence). This CDR3 has 19 residues. V dropped 9 bases and J dropped 1; count of bases not matched to a gene: 16. CDR3 DNA sequence: TGTGCCAGTAGCCAACTGACCAAACTAGCGGGGGTGAACACCGGGGAGCTGTTTCTT. Translating gives CASSQLTKLAGVNTGELFL.

This chain joins TRBV11-2 and TRBJ2-7, with D unresolved. The CDR3 runs to 15 residues. CDR1 is SGHAT, CDR2 FQNNGV, per germline. V lost 5 bases and J 6 bases, leaving 20 bases between the germline ends. CDR3 nucleotides: TGTGCCAGCAGCCCCCAAAGCGTATACGCTGGCGAGCAGTACTTC. Translated, it gives CASSPQSVYAGEQYF.

As for this clonotype: One end of the junction fails to match germline, which may point to a read error. Here the CDR3 reads CASSLSETQYF. For the CDR3, the DNA is TGTGCTAGCAGCCTGAGTGAGACCCAGTACTTC. The V gene is TRBV11-2, the J gene TRBJ2-5; no firm D call. The germline CDR1 and CDR2 sequences are SGHAT and FQNNGV. CDR3 length: 11 amino acids.

At least ten counts were recorded for this clonotype. This chain joins TRBV21-1 and TRBJ2-7; TRBD1 is taken as the D call from the table, unchecked against the DNA. TRBV21-1 is designated a pseudogene. CDR3 size: 13 residues. The CDR3 spells CASPGQGTYEQYF. The CDR3 region has the DNA TGTGCCTCACCGGGACAGGGTACGTACGAGCAGTACTTC.

A word on this clonotype: Because the CDR3 is missing its conserved closing phenylalanine or tryptophan, this is likely a read error. The rearrangement uses TRBV28 and TRBJ2-1; either TRBD1 or TRBD2 may fit D (5 bases each). Looked up from germline, CDR1 is MDHEN and CDR2 is SYDVKM. The CDR3 is 17 amino acids. This chain's CDR3 is CTSSSPLGTSSYNEQFL. Written as DNA, the CDR3 is TGTACCAGCAGTTCACCGTTGGGGACCAGCTCCTACAATGAGCAGTTCCTC.

A word on this clonotype: A read error may explain this, as a much larger clone is one base away. The gene calls are TRBV29-1 and TRBJ2-1; 9 bases align to TRBD2. With 0 bases clipped from V and 8 bases from J, the junction kept 8 bases outside the gene matches. The CDR3 consists of 15 residues. Germline CDR1 SQVTM, CDR2 ANQGSEA. In DNA form, the CDR3 reads TGCAGCGTTGAAGATAGTAGCGGGAGACTGTATGAGCAGTTCTTC. The encoded protein is CSVEDSSGRLYEQFF.

Turning to this clonotype: Compared with germline, one end of the junction differs, possibly owing to a read error. The CDR3 loop is CASSFASVNTQCF. The CDR3 DNA reads TGTGCCAGCAGCTTCGCTAGCGTAAATACGCAGTGTTTT. The V call is TRBV7-9, the J call TRBJ2-3; possibly TRBD2 for D (6 bases). Germline CDR1 SEHNR, CDR2 FQNEAQ (reference sequence). The CDR3 consists of 13 residues.

To note about this clonotype: The junction shows a germline mismatch at one end, possibly a read error. This rearrangement joins TRBV11-2 to TRBJ1-1; 12 bases are shared with TRBD1. The CDR3 covers 20 residues. The germline CDR1 and CDR2 sequences are SGHAT and FQNNGV. CDR3 coding DNA: TGCGCCAGCAGCGTTCGGGACAGGGGGCGCAAGAGGTGGATTAACACTGAAGCTTTCTTT. As protein: CASSVRDRGRKRWINTEAFF.

For this clonotype: A much larger clone lies a single base off, so this may be a read error. This chain links TRBV11-2 with TRBJ2-3, with D perhaps assigned TRBD1 or TRBD2 (6 bases each). CDR1 is SGHAT and CDR2 is FQNNGV in the germline V gene. The CDR3 length is 16 residues. Trimming removed 7 bases from V and 4 bases from J, with 21 bases in between. In DNA, the CDR3 is TGTGCCAGCACCCCCCGGAGGGGGGCAGGGCCAGATACGCAGTATTTT. Amino acid sequence: CASTPRRGAGPDTQYF.

Note on this clonotype: One junction end does not reproduce the germline sequence, and a read error may be involved. The V call is TRBV11-2, the J call TRBJ2-7; 10 bases match TRBD2. CDR1 is SGHAT, CDR2 FQNNGV, per germline. The length of the CDR3 is 16 residues. The CDR3 sequence: CASCLVVGLAREEQYF. CDR3 DNA: TGTGCCAGCTGCTTAGTGGTGGGACTAGCGAGGGAAGAACAGTACTTC.

This chain joins TRBV11-2 and TRBJ1-1; no firm D call. The CDR3 spans 15 residues. V dropped 5 bases and J dropped 0 bases, with 13 bases sitting between them. The V gene's germline CDR1 is SGHAT and CDR2 FQNNGV. The CDR3 region has the DNA TGTGCCAGCAGCCCCCGGTTCTTAATGAACACTGAAGCTTTCTTT. It encodes CASSPRFLMNTEAFF.

This clonotype has a count of ten or more. J is TRBJ1-1 and V is TRBV7-9, with D hard to call. Germline assignment: CDR1 SEHNR and CDR2 FQNEAQ (reference sequence). Trimming cost V 1 base and J 10 bases, with 16 bases left between them. CDR3 size: 14 residues. The CDR3 reads CASSLGLPNGGAFF. CDR3 nucleotides: TGTGCCAGCAGCTTAGGGCTTCCGAACGGCGGAGCTTTCTTT.

Comments on this clonotype: The junction shows a germline mismatch at one end, possibly a read error. The CDR3 DNA sequence: TGTGTCATCAGTTTACCCGCTAGCCAAGAGACTCAGTACTTC. It encodes CVISLPASQETQYF. The V and J genes are TRBV12-3 or TRBV12-4 and TRBJ2-5, with D perhaps TRBD2 (5 bases). The CDR3 spans 14 residues.